One and the same sample provided the 14 T cell receptor beta chains below, sequenced in a study of T cell repertoires in cytomegalovirus infection. TCRdb re-called the reads with MiXCR, one entry per CDR3 protein. This sample carries 750,000 to 950,000 distinct CDR3 sequences, about 27% of them seen once, and the ten largest clones take around 14%. No cognate antigen is known for these TCRs. The sequencing here drew on cultured CD8+ T cells from PBMCs, taken from culture after CMV antigen stimulation. The receptors originated from a human donor in good health (CMV status not recorded). Some clones in this sample may be carry-over from other donors' samples.

The chain carries TRBV2 and TRBJ2-7; 7 nucleotides agree with TRBD2. The junction had 4 bases not matched to a gene; V was cut back by 0 bases and J by 2 bases. Germline V gives CDR1 SNHLY, CDR2 FYNNEI. This CDR3 has 15 amino acids. The CDR3 DNA sequence: TGTGCCAGCAGTGAAGCGCCGGGGGGAACCTACGAGCAGTACGTC. Amino acid sequence: CASSEAPGGTYEQYV.

This clonotype was picked up a small number of times. The chain employs TRBV5-1 and TRBJ1-2; D ambiguous. CDR1 and CDR2 from the germline V gene are SGHRS and YFSETQ. The ends were cut back, 4 bases at V and 2 bases at J, with 18 bases in the middle. The CDR3 spans 16 residues. CDR3 nucleotide sequence: TGCGCCAGCAGCGTTTCTTCCCTAGGTGGAAACTATGGCTACACCTTC. Amino acids: CASSVSSLGGNYGYTF.

In its sample, this clonotype was seen many times. This chain links TRBV7-2 with TRBJ2-3; 13 bases match TRBD2. CDR1 SGHTA and CDR2 FQGNSA come from the germline V gene. This CDR3 is built from 16 residues. Unmatched junction bases numbered 10, after V lost 7 bases and J lost 6 bases. The CDR3 spells CASKVTSGGRWDTQYF. DNA of the CDR3: TGTGCCAGCAAAGTGACTAGCGGGGGGCGGTGGGATACGCAGTATTTT. Using reference TRBV7-2 and TRBJ2-3 for the parts outside the CDR3, the full variable domain is GAGVSQSPSNKVTEKGKDVELRCDPISGHTALYWYRQSLGQGLEFLIYFQGNSAPDKSGLPSDRFSAERTGGSVSTLTIQRTQQEDSAVYLCASKVTSGGRWDTQYFGPGTRLTVL.

This clonotype was seen only a few times. The chain uses TRBV7-9 and TRBJ2-5; 14 bases align to TRBD2. Germline CDR1 SEHNR, CDR2 FQNEAQ (reference sequence). This CDR3 contains 17 residues. The V segment lost 5 bases and the J segment 1 base; nucleotides outside the gene matches: 6. CDR3 amino acids: CASSILTSGGVQETQYF. CDR3 coding DNA: TGTGCCAGCAGCATACTGACTAGCGGGGGGGTCCAAGAGACCCAGTACTTC. Combining the CDR3 with reference TRBV7-9 and TRBJ2-5 gives the whole variable domain DTGVSQNPRHKITKRGQNVTFRCDPISEHNRLYWYRQTLGQGPEFLTYFQNEAQLEKSRLLSDRFSAERPKGSFSTLEIQRTEQGDSAMYLCASSILTSGGVQETQYFGPGTRLLVL.

The chain uses TRBV3-1 and TRBJ2-1; 9 bases are a match to TRBD2. The CDR3 contains 16 residues. Germline V gene data show CDR1 as LGHDT and CDR2 as YNNKEL (reference sequence). V lost 4 bases, J lost 2 bases, and 6 bases stayed unmatched. For the CDR3, the DNA is TGTGCCAGCAGCCCCCTAGCGGGGCCTACCTACAATGAGCAGTTCTTC. Translation: CASSPLAGPTYNEQFF.

This clonotype has only a few counts. The chain uses TRBV5-8 and TRBJ1-6; 7 positions agree with TRBD1. V shed 5 bases, J shed 10 bases, and the junction held 6 bases outside the gene matches. Germline assignment: CDR1 SGHTS and CDR2 YDEGEE. This CDR3 comprises 13 residues. CDR3: CASRDQGDSPLHF. The CDR3 DNA reads as TGTGCCAGCAGGGACCAGGGGGACTCACCCCTCCACTTT.

There are a few counts of this clonotype. This chain connects TRBV5-6 to TRBJ1-2; 7 nucleotides agree with TRBD1. The CDR3 covers 14 residues. J lost 2 bases, V lost 4 bases, and 5 bases had no gene match. From germline, CDR1 is SGHDT and CDR2 YYEEEE. The CDR3 region is CASSVGQENYGYTF. The CDR3 DNA reads TGTGCCAGCAGCGTCGGACAGGAGAACTATGGCTACACCTTC.

CDR3 region: CASSQDSWDTNEKLFF. The CDR3 nucleotides are TGTGCCAGCAGCCAAGATTCGTGGGATACTAATGAAAAACTGTTTTTT. The chain recombines TRBV4-2 with TRBJ1-4; D gene uncertain. V was pared by 0 bases and J by 2 bases, with 10 bases between. This CDR3 has 16 residues. Looked up from germline, CDR1 is LGHNA and CDR2 is YNFKEQ.

This clonotype came up a few times. CDR3 residues: CATSRKIGTDTQYF. The CDR3 coding sequence is TGTGCCACCAGCAGGAAGATCGGCACAGATACGCAGTATTTT. The rearrangement links TRBV15 to TRBJ2-3; D is unclear. This CDR3 contains 14 residues. Germline V CDR1 and CDR2: LNHNV, YYDKDF (reference sequence). Trimming stripped 3 bases from V and 1 base from J, with 8 bases between.

This clonotype appeared many times. The rearrangement links TRBV7-2 to TRBJ1-1, with D possibly TRBD1 on 5 matching bases. The CDR3 loop spans 15 amino acids. The V end was cut by 3 bases, the J end by 0 bases, with 11 bases between. Germline V lookup: CDR1 SGHTA, CDR2 FQGNSA. The CDR3 spells CASSFGRAMNTEAFF. CDR3 nucleotide sequence: TGTGCCAGCAGCTTTGGCAGGGCAATGAACACTGAAGCTTTCTTT.

CDR3 protein: CASSDPRSQGGTQYF. In DNA form, the CDR3 reads TGTGCCAGCAGTGACCCCCGCAGTCAGGGAGGGACCCAGTACTTC. The V call is TRBV6-2 or TRBV6-3, the J call TRBJ2-5; weak D call: TRBD2 (6 bases). The germline V and J ends were trimmed by 5 bases and 7 bases, with 20 bases remaining between them. There are 15 residues in the CDR3. Germline assignment: CDR1 MNHEY and CDR2 SVGEGT.

The table lists this clonotype with a few counts. J is TRBJ2-7 and V is TRBV7-8; D tentatively reads TRBD1 or TRBD2 (5 bases each). The CDR3 sequence is 16 residues long. V lost 5 bases and J 0 bases, leaving 17 bases between the germline ends. CDR1 and CDR2 (germline): SGHVS, FQNEAQ. CDR3 DNA: TGTGCCAGCAGCCCCAAAAGGGACCTTAGCTCCTACGAGCAGTACGTC. It codes for CASSPKRDLSSYEQYV.

The chain employs TRBV4-1 and TRBJ1-2; D uncertain. Germline values: CDR1 MGHRA, CDR2 YSYEKL. This CDR3 contains 13 residues. Deletions cut 0 bases from V and 2 bases from J, with 4 bases between. In DNA form, the CDR3 reads TGCGCCAGCAGCCAAGAGGGGAACTATGGCTACACCTTC. Encoded protein: CASSQEGNYGYTF.

In this sample, this clonotype turned up a few times. The rearrangement links TRBV6-2 or TRBV6-3 to TRBJ2-7, with a possible D match to TRBD2 (5 bases). The CDR3 is 12 amino acids. With 3 bases removed from V and 7 bases from J, the gap between germline ends came to 10 bases. Germline CDR1 is MNHEY and CDR2 is SVGEGT. As DNA, the CDR3 is TGTGCCAGCAGTTATCCCAGCGGAGAGCAGTACGTC. This codes for CASSYPSGEQYV.